This TCR beta chain stems from a study of shared clonotypes between healthy human individuals. In the original processing: For the immunoSEQ data, sequences were junction-only without quality scores, so filtering differed. The table came from immunoSEQ multiplex PCR; TCRdb's copy has only in-frame clones and leaves some out. That table furnishes V, J and clone size, whereas the DNA furnished D and trimming. The sample records some 2,000,000 clones, 85% to 95% being singletons. CDR3 length: 13 residues. Germline V gene data show CDR1 as PRHDT and CDR2 as FYEKMQ (reference sequence). V was cut by 2 bases and J by 3 bases, with 4 bases left in between. A single count supports this clone.

Sequenced material: naive CD4+ T cells sorted from blood. Subset: CD45RA+ positively selected. The rearrangement links TRBV13 to TRBJ2-2; D gene ambiguous. This receptor was taken from a man between 18 and 29 years old in good health. Here the CDR3 reads CASSLRDTGELFF. The DNA for the CDR3 is TGTGCCAGCAGCTTACGGGACACCGGGGAGCTGTTTTTT.